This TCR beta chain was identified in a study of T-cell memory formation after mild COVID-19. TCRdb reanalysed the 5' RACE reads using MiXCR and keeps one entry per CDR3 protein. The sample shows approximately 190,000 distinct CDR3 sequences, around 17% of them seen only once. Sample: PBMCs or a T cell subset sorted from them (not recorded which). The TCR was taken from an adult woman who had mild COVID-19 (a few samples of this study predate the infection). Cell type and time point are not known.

The chain's CDR3 is CASSLGPSGAYNEQFF. In nucleotides, the CDR3 is TGCGCCAGCAGCTTGGGACCCAGCGGGGCTTACAATGAGCAGTTCTTC. This chain links TRBV5-1 with TRBJ2-1; 7 bases fit TRBD2. CDR1 is SGHRS, CDR2 YFSETQ, per germline. The CDR3 is 16 amino acids. V shed 0 bases, J shed 4 bases, and the junction held 7 bases outside the gene matches.